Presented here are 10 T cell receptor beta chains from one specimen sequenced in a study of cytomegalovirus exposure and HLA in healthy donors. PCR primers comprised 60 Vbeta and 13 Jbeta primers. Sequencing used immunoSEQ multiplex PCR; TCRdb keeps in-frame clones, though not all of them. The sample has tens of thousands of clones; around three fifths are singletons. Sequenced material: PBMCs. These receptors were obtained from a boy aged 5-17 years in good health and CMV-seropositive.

Written as DNA, the CDR3 is TGTGCCAGCAGTAGGGGGAGCACTGAAGCTTTCTTT. Translated: CASSRGSTEAFF. This chain joins TRBV27 and TRBJ1-1; possible D gene TRBD1, 6 bases. V shed 5 bases and J shed 4 bases, with 8 bases lying between them. The germline CDR1 and CDR2 sequences are MNHEY and SMNVEV (reference sequence). The CDR3 runs 12 residues.

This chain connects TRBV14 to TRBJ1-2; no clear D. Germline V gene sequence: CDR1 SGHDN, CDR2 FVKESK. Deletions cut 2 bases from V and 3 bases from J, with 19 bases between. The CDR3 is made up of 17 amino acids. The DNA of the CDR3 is TGTGCCAGCAGCCAAAGTGTAAGGGAGGCAGGAGACTATGGCTACACCTTC. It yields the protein CASSQSVREAGDYGYTF. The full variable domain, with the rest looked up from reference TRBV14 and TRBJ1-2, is EAGVTQFPSHSVIEKGQTVTLRCDPISGHDNLYWYRRVMGKEIKFLLHFVKESKQDESGMPNNRFLAERTGGTYSTLKVQPAELEDSGVYFCASSQSVREAGDYGYTFGSGTRLTVV.

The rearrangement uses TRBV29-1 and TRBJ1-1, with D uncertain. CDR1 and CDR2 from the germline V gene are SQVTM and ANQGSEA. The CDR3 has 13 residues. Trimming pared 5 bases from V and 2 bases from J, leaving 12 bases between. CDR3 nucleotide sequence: TGCAGCGTTCTAGCTGGTGTCAACACTGAAGCTTTCTTT. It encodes CSVLAGVNTEAFF.

CDR3 nucleotides: TGCGCCAGCAGCGCCGGGACAGGGGGTCCAAATGGCTACACCTTC. As protein: CASSAGTGGPNGYTF. The chain is built from TRBV5-1 and TRBJ1-2; 11 nucleotides match TRBD1. J was trimmed by 6 bases and V by 4 bases; bases with no gene match: 8. Per germline, CDR1 SGHRS and CDR2 YFSETQ. This CDR3 comprises 15 residues.

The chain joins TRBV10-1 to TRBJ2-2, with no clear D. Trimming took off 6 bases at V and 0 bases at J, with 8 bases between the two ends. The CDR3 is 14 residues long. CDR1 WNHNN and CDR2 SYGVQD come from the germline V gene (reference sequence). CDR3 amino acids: CASSATANTGELFF. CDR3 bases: TGCGCCAGCAGCGCCACAGCGAACACCGGGGAGCTGTTTTTT.

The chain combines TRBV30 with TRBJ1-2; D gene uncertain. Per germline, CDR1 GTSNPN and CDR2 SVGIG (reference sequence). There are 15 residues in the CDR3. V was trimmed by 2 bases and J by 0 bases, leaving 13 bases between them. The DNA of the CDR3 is TGTGCCTGGAGTATCATACCAGGTTCTAACTATGGCTACACCTTC. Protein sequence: CAWSIIPGSNYGYTF.

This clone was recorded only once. In DNA, the CDR3 is TGTGCCAGCAGGGAAGGGGGCGCAGGGCAGCCCCAGCATTTT. It codes for CASREGGAGQPQHF. The V gene is TRBV6-6, the J gene TRBJ1-5; 7 bases are a match to TRBD1. Germline-derived CDR1 and CDR2 are MNHNY and SVGAGI (reference sequence). The CDR3 consists of 14 residues. Losses at the gene ends were 6 bases for V and 7 bases for J; bases not matched to a gene: 9.

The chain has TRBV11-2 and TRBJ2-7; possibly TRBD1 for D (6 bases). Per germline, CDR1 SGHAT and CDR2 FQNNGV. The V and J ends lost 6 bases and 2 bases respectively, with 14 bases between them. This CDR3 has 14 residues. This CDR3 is CASRPFGQPYEQYF. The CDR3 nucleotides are TGTGCCAGCAGACCATTTGGACAGCCCTACGAGCAGTACTTC.

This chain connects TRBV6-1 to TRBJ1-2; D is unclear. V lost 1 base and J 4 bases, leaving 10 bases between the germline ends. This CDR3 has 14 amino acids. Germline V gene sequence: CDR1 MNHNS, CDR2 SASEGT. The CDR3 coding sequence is TGTGCCAGCAGTGAAGACGCCCAGATCTATGGCTACACCTTC. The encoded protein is CASSEDAQIYGYTF.

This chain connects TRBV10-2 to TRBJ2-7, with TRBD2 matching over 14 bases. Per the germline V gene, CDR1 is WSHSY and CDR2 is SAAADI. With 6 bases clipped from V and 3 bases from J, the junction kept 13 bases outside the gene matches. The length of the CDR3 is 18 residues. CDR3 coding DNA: TGCGCCAGCAGAGGGACTAGCGGGGGCAATAATAACATCTACGAGCAGTACTTC. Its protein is CASRGTSGGNNNIYEQYF.